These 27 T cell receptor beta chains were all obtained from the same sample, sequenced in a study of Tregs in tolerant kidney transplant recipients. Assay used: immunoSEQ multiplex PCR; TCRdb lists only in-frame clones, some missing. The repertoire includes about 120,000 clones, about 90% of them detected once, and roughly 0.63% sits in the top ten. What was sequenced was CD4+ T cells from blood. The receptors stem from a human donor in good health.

The CDR3 reads CASSQGIYYGYTF. The DNA for the CDR3 is TGTGCCAGCAGCCAAGGGATCTACTATGGCTACACCTTC. The chain links TRBV14 to TRBJ1-2; D is uncertain. The length of the CDR3 is 13 residues. The V and J ends lost 1 base and 3 bases respectively, with 6 bases between them. Germline CDR1 and CDR2: SGHDN and FVKESK. The entire variable domain, with the rest obtained from reference TRBV14 and TRBJ1-2, is as follows: EAGVTQFPSHSVIEKGQTVTLRCDPISGHDNLYWYRRVMGKEIKFLLHFVKESKQDESGMPNNRFLAERTGGTYSTLKVQPAELEDSGVYFCASSQGIYYGYTFGSGTRLTVV.

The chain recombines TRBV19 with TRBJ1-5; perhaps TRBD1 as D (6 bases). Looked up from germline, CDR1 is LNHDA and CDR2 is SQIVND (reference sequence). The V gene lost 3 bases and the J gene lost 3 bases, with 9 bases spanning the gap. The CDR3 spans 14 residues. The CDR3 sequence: CASSIDRTNQPQHF. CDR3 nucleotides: TGTGCCAGTAGTATCGACAGGACCAATCAGCCCCAGCATTTT.

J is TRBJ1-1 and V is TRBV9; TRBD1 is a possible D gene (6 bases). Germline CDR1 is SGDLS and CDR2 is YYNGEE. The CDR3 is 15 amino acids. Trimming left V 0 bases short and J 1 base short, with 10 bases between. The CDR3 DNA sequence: TGTGCCAGCAGCGTAGCGGGGGCAGGGAACACTGAAGCTTTCTTT. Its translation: CASSVAGAGNTEAFF.

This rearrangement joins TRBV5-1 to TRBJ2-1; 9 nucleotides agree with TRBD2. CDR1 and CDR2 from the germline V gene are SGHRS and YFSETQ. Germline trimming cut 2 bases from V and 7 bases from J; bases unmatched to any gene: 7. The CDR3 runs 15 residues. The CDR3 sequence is CASSFLAGFRNEQFF. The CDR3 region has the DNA TGCGCCAGCAGCTTCCTAGCGGGGTTTAGGAATGAGCAGTTCTTC. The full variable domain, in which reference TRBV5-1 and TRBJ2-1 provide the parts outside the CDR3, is KAGVTQTPRYLIKTRGQQVTLSCSPISGHRSVSWYQQTPGQGLQFLFEYFSETQRNKGNFPGRFSGRQFSNSRSEMNVSTLELGDSALYLCASSFLAGFRNEQFFGPGTRLTVL.

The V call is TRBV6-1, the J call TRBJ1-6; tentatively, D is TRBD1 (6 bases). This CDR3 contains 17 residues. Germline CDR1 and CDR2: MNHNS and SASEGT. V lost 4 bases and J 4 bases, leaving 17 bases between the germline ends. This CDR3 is CASSGFRGGGYNSPLHF. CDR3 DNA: TGTGCCAGCAGTGGTTTCAGGGGCGGTGGTTATAATTCACCCCTCCACTTT.

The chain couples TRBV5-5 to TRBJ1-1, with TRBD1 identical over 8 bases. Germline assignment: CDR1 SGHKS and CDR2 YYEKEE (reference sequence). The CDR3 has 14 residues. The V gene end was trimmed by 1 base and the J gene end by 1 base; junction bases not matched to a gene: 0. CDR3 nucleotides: TGTGCCAGCAGCTTGCAGGGGGCGAACACTGAAGCTTTCTTT. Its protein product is CASSLQGANTEAFF.

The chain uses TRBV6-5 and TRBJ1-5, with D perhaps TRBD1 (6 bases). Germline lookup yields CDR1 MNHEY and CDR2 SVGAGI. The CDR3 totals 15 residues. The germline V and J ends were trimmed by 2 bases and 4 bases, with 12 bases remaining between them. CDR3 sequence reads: CASSYDSGDNQPQHF. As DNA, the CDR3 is TGTGCCAGCAGTTACGATTCAGGGGATAATCAGCCCCAGCATTTT.

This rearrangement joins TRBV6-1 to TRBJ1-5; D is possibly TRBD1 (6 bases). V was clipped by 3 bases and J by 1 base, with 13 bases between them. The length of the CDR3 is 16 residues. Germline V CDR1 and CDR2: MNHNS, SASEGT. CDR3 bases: TGTGCCAGCAGTGACTTTTCCGGACAGAGCAATCAGCCCCAGCATTTT. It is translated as CASSDFSGQSNQPQHF.

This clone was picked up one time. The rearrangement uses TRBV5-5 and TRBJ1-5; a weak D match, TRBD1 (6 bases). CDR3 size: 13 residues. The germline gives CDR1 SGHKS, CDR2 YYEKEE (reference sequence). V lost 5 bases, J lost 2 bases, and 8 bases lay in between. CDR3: CASSPGGNQPQHF. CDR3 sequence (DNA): TGTGCCAGCAGTCCAGGGGGCAATCAGCCCCAGCATTTT.

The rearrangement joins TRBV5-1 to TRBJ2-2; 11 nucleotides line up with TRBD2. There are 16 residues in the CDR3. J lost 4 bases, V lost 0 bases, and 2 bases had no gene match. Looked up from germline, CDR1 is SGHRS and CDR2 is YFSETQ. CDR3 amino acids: CASSLGLAGITGELFF. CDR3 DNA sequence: TGCGCCAGCAGCTTGGGACTAGCGGGAATCACCGGGGAGCTGTTTTTT.

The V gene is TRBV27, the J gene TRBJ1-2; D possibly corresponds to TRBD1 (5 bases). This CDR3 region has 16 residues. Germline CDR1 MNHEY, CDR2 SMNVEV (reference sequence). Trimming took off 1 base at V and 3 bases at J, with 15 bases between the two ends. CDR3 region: CASSLWQGSGHYGYTF. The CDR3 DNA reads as TGTGCCAGCAGTTTATGGCAGGGCTCAGGGCACTATGGCTACACCTTC.

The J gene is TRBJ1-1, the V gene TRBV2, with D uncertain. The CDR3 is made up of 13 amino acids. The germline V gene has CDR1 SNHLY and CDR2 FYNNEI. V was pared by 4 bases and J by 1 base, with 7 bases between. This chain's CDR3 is CASSVEQNTEAFF. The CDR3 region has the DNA TGTGCCAGCAGTGTAGAACAGAACACTGAAGCTTTCTTT.

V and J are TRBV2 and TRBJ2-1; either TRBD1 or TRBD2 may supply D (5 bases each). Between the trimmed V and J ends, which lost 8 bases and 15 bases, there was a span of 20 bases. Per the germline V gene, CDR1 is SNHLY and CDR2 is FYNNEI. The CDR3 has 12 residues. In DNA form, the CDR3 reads TGTGCCAGCCACTATTTGGGGGACGGCCGGTTCTTC. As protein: CASHYLGDGRFF.

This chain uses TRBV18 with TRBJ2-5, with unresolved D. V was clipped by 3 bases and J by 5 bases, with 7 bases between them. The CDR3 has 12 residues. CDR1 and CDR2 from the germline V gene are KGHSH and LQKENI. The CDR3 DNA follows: TGTGCCAGCTCACCCACCAAGGAGACCCAGTACTTC. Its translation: CASSPTKETQYF.

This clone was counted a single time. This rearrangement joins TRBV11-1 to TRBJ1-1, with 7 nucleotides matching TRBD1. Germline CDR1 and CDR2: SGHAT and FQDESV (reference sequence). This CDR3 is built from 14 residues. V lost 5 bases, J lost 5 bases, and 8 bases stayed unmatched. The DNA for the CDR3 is TGTGCCAGCAGCGCGAGACAGGGAAAGACTGAAGCTTTCTTT. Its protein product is CASSARQGKTEAFF.

DNA of the CDR3: TGTGCCAGCAGCTTGACAGGGGCTGGAAACACCATATATTTT. As protein: CASSLTGAGNTIYF. This chain uses TRBV5-5 with TRBJ1-3; TRBD1 matches 7 bases. CDR1 and CDR2 from the germline V gene are SGHKS and YYEKEE (reference sequence). There are 14 residues in the CDR3. Trimming at V came to 1 base and at J to 2 bases, leaving 0 bases not matched to a gene.

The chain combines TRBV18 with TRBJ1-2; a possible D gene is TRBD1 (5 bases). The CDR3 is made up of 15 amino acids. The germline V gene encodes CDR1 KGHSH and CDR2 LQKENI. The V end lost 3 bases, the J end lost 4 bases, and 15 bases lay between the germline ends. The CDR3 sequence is CASSPLETDRYGYTF. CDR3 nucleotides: TGTGCCAGCTCACCGCTCGAGACAGACCGCTATGGCTACACCTTC. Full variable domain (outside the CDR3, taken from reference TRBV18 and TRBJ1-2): NAGVMQNPRHLVRRRGQEARLRCSPMKGHSHVYWYRQLPEEGLKFMVYLQKENIIDESGMPKERFSAEFPKEGPSILRIQQVVRGDSAAYFCASSPLETDRYGYTFGSGTRLTVV.

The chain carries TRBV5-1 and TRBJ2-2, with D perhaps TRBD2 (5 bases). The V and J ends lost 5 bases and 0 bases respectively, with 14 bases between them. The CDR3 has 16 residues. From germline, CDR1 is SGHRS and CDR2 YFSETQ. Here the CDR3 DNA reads TGCGCCAGCAGATCGGGGTTGGGTTCGAACACCGGGGAGCTGTTTTTT. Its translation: CASRSGLGSNTGELFF.

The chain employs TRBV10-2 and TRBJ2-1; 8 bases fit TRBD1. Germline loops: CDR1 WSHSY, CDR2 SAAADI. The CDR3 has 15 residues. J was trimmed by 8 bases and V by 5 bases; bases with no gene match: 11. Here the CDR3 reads CASSLTRGQYDEQFF. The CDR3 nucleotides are TGCGCCAGCAGTCTGACCAGGGGGCAGTATGATGAGCAGTTCTTC.

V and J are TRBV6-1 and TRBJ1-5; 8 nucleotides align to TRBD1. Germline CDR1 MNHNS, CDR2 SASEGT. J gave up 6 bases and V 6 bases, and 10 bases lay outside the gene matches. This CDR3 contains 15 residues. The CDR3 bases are TGTGCCAGCAGATTGACAGGGGAGGGAGGTCAGCCCCAGCATTTT. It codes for CASRLTGEGGQPQHF.

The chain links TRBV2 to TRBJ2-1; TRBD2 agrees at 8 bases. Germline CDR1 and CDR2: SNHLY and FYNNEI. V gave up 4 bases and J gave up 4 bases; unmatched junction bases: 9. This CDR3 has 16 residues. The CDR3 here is CASSAGAGGRYNEQFF. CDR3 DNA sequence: TGTGCCAGCAGTGCCGGGGCGGGGGGCCGGTACAATGAGCAGTTCTTC.

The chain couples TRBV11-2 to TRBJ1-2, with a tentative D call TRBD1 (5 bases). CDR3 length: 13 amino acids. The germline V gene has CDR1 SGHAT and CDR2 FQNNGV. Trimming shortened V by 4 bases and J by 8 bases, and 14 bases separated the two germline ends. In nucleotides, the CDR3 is TGTGCCAGCAGCTCAGGCCGGGACGTGGGCTACACCTTC. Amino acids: CASSSGRDVGYTF.

As DNA, the CDR3 is TGTGCCAGCAGCCCAAGGGCACAGGGTCAACTCTCTGGCTACACCTTC. Encoded protein: CASSPRAQGQLSGYTF. The chain is built from TRBV5-4 and TRBJ1-2; D perhaps matches TRBD1 (6 bases). Germline CDR1 and CDR2: SGHNT and YYREEE (reference sequence). The CDR3 spans 16 residues. V shed 4 bases and J shed 7 bases, with 23 bases lying between them.

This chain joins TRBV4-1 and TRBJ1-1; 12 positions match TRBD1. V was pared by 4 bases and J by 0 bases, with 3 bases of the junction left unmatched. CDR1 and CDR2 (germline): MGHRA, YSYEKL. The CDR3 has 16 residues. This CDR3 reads CASSRGTGGMNTEAFF. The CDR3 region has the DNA TGCGCCAGCAGCCGCGGGACAGGGGGCATGAACACTGAAGCTTTCTTT.

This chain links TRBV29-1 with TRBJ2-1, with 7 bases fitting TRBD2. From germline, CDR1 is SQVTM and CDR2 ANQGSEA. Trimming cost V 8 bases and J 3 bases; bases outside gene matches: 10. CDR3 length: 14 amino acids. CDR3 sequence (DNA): TGCAGCCCGGGGGGACCCGGGAGCTACAATGAGCAGTTCTTC. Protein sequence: CSPGGPGSYNEQFF.

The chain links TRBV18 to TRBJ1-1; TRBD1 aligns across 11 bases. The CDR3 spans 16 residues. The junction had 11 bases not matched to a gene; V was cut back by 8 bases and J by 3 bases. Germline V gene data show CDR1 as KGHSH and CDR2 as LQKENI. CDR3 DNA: TGTGCCAGCCCCGAGGCGGACAGGGGGCTGGACACTGAAGCTTTCTTT. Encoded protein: CASPEADRGLDTEAFF.

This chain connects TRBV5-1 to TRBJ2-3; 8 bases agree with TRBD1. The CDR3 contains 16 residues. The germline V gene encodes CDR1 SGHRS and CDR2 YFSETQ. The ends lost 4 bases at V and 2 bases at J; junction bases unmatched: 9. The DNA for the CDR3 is TGCGCCAGCAGCATCGCGACAGGGGCGATCACAGATACGCAGTATTTT. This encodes CASSIATGAITDTQYF.